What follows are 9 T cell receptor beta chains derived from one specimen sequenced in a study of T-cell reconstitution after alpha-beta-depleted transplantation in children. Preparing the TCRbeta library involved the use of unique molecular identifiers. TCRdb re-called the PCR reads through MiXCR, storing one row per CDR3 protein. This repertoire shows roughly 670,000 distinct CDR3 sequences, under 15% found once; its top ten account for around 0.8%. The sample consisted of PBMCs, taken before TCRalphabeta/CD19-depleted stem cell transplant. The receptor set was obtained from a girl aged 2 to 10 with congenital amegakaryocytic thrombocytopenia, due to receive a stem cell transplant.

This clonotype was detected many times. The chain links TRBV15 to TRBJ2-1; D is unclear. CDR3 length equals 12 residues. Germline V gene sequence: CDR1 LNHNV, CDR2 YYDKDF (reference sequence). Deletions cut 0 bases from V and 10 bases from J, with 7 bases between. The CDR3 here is CATSRDFREQFF. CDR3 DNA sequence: TGTGCCACCAGCAGAGATTTCCGGGAGCAGTTCTTC.

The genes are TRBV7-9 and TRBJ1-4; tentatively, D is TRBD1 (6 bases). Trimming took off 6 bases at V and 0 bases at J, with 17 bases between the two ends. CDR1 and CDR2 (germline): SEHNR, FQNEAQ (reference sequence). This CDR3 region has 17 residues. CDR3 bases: TGTGCCAGCAGTCCCCTTCAGGGGAGACCAACTAATGAAAAACTGTTTTTT. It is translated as CASSPLQGRPTNEKLFF. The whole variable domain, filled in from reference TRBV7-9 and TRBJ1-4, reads DTGVSQNPRHKITKRGQNVTFRCDPISEHNRLYWYRQTLGQGPEFLTYFQNEAQLEKSRLLSDRFSAERPKGSFSTLEIQRTEQGDSAMYLCASSPLQGRPTNEKLFFGSGTQLSVL.

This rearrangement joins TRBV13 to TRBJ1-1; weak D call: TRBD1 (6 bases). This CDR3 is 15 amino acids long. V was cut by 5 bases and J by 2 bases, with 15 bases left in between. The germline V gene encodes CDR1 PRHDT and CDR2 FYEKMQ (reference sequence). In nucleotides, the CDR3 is TGTGCCAGCAGCCCGGAGACAGGCGCCAACACTGAAGCTTTCTTT. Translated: CASSPETGANTEAFF.

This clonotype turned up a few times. The CDR3 bases are TGTGCCAGCAGTGAATCGACGGTCGGCTACACCTTC. It translates to CASSESTVGYTF. V is TRBV2 and J is TRBJ1-2; D not resolved. CDR3 length: 12 amino acids. The V gene lost 2 bases and the J gene lost 8 bases, with 9 bases spanning the gap. The germline CDR1 and CDR2 sequences are SNHLY and FYNNEI. The whole variable domain, filled in from reference TRBV2 and TRBJ1-2, reads EPEVTQTPSHQVTQMGQEVILRCVPISNHLYFYWYRQILGQKVEFLVSFYNNEISEKSEIFDDQFSVERPDGSNFTLKIRSTKLEDSAMYFCASSESTVGYTFGSGTRLTVV.

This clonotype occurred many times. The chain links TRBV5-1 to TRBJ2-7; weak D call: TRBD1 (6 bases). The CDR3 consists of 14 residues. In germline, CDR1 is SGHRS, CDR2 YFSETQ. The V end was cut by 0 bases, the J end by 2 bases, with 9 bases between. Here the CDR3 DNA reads TGCGCCAGCAGCTTGGGACAGGATGCCTACGAGCAGTACTTC. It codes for CASSLGQDAYEQYF.

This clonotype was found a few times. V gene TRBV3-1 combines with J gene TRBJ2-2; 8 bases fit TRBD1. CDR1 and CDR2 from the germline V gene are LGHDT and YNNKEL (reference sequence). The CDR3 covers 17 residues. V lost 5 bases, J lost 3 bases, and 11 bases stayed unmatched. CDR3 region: CASSTRGQGTYTGELFF. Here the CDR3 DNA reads TGTGCCAGCAGCACTCGAGGACAGGGTACTTACACCGGGGAGCTGTTTTTT.

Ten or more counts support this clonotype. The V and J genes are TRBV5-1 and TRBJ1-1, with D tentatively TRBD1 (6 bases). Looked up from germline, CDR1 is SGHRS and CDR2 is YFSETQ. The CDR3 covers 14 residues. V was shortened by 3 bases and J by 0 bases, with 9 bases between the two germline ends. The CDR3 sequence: CASSSTGMNTEAFF. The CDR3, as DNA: TGCGCCAGCAGCTCGACAGGCATGAACACTGAAGCTTTCTTT.

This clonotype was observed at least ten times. CDR3 amino acids: CSARGPPNYGYTF. The CDR3 nucleotides are TGCAGTGCTAGAGGCCCTCCTAACTATGGCTACACCTTC. V and J are TRBV20-1 and TRBJ1-2, with D unclear. The CDR3 is 13 amino acids. CDR1 and CDR2 from the germline V gene are DFQATT and SNEGSKA (reference sequence). V lost 1 base and J 0 bases, leaving 6 bases between the germline ends.

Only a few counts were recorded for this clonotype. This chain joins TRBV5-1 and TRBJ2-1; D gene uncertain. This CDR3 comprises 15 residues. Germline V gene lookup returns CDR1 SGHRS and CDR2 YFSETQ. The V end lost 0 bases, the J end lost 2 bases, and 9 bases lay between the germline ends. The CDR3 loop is CASSLEGQPYNEQFF. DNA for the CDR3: TGCGCCAGCAGCTTGGAAGGGCAGCCCTACAATGAGCAGTTCTTC.